This T cell receptor beta chain was captured by sequencing in a study of T-cell memory formation after mild COVID-19. TCRdb redid the calling of the 5' RACE reads with MiXCR, one entry per CDR3 protein. The repertoire holds approximately 45,000 distinct CDR3 sequences, with roughly 6.6% as singletons. This clonotype was observed a handful of times. Germline trimming cut 4 bases from V and 7 bases from J; bases unmatched to any gene: 16. Germline values: CDR1 DFQATT, CDR2 SNEGSKA (reference sequence). This CDR3 has 17 residues. The source of this sequence is an adult who had mild COVID-19 (a few samples of this study predate the infection). Cell type and time point are not known. The chain carries TRBV20-1 and TRBJ2-5; 12 bases are shared with TRBD1. The specimen was PBMCs or a T cell subset sorted from them (not recorded which). Here the CDR3 reads CSATISSRDRGLGTQYF. CDR3 bases: TGCAGTGCTACGATAAGTTCCCGGGACAGGGGGCTTGGGACCCAGTACTTC.